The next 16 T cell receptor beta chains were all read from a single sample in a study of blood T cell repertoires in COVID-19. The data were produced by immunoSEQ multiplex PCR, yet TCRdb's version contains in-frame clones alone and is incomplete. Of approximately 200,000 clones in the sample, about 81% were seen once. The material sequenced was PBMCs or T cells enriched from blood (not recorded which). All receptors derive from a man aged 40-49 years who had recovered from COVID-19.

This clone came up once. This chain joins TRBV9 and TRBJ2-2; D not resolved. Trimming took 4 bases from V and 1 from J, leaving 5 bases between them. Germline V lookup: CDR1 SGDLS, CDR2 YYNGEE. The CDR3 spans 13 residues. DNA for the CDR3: TGTGCCAGCAGCTTCAGGAACACCGGGGAGCTGTTTTTT. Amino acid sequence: CASSFRNTGELFF.

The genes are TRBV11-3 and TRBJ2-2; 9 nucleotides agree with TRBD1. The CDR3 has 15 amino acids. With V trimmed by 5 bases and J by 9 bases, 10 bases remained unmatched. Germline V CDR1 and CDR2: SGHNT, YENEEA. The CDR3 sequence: CASSTGQGSTRELFF. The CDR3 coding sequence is TGTGCCAGCAGCACGGGACAGGGATCCACTAGGGAGCTGTTTTTT.

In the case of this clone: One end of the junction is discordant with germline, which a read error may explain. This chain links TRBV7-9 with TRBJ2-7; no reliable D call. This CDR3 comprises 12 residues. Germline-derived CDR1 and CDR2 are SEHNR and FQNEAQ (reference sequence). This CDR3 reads CASSLVAAPLIF. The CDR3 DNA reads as TGTGCCAGCAGCTTAGTGGCCGCACCTTTGATCTTC.

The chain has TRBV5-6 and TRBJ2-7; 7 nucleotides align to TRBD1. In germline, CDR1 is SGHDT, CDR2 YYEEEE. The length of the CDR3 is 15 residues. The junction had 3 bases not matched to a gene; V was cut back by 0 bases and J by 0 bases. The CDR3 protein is CASSLEGANSYEQYF. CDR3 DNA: TGTGCCAGCAGCTTGGAGGGGGCGAACTCCTACGAGCAGTACTTC.

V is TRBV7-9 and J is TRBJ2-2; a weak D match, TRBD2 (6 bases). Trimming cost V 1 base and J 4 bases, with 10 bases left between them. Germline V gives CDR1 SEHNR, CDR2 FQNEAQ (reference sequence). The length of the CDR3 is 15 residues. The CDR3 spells CASSLVGGTTGELFF. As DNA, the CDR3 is TGTGCCAGCAGCTTAGTAGGAGGGACCACCGGGGAGCTGTTTTTT.

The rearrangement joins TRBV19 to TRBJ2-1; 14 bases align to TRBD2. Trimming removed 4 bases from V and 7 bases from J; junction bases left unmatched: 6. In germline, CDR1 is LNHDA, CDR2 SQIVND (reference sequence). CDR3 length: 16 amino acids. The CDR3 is CASSRRTSGGFNEQFF. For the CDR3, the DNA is TGTGCCAGTAGTAGGAGGACTAGCGGGGGGTTTAATGAGCAGTTCTTC. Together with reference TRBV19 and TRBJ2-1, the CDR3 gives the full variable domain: DGGITQSPKYLFRKEGQNVTLSCEQNLNHDAMYWYRQDPGQGLRLIYYSQIVNDFQKGDIAEGYSVSREKKESFPLTVTSAQKNPTAFYLCASSRRTSGGFNEQFFGPGTRLTVL.

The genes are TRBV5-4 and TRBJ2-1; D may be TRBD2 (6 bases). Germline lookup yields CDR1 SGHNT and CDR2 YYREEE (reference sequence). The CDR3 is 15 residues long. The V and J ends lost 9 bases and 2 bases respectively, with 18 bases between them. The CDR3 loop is CAISRGAEPYNEQFF. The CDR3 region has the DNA TGTGCCATCTCCCGCGGGGCAGAACCCTACAATGAGCAGTTCTTC.

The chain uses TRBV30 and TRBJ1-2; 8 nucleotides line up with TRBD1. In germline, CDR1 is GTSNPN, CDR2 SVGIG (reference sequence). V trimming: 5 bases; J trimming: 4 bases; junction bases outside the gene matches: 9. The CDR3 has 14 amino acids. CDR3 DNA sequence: TGTGCCTGGGTAGGACAGGGTTTAGGCTATGGCTACACCTTC. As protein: CAWVGQGLGYGYTF.

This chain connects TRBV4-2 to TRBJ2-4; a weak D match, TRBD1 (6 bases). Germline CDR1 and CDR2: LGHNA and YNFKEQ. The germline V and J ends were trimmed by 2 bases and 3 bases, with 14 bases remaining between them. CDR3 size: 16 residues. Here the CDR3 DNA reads TGTGCCAGCAGCCAATCTAGGGGGATGGACAAAAACATTCAGTACTTC. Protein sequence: CASSQSRGMDKNIQYF.

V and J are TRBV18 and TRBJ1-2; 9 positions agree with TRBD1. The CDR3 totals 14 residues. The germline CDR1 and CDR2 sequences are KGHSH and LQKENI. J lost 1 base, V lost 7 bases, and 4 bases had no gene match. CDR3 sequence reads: CASLPGQGNYGYTF. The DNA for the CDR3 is TGTGCCAGCTTACCGGGACAGGGTAACTATGGCTACACCTTC.

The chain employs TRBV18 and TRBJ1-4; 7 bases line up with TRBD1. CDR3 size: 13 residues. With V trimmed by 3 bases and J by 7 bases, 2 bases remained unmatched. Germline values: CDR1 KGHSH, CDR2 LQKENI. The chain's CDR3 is CASSPQGGEKLFF. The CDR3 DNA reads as TGTGCCAGCTCACCGCAGGGGGGTGAAAAACTGTTTTTT.

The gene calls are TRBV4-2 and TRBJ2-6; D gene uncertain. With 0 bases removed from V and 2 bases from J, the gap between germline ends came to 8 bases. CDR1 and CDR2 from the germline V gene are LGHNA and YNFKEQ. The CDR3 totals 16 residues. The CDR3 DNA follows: TGTGCCAGCAGCCAAGATTTGAGCGCTGGGGCCAACGTCCTGACTTTC. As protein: CASSQDLSAGANVLTF.

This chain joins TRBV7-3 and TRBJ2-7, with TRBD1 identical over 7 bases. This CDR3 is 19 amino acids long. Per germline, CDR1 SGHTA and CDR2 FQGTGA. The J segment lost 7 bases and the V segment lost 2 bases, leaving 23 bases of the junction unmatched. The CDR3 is CASSLGAQLDRDRSWEQYF. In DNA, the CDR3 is TGTGCCAGCAGCTTAGGGGCCCAACTGGACCGGGACAGAAGTTGGGAGCAGTACTTC.

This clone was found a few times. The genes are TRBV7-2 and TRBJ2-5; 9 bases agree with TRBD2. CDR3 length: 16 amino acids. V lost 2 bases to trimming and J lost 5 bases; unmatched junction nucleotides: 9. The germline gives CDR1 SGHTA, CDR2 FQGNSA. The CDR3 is CASSLSPRGGRETQYF. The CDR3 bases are TGTGCCAGCAGCTTATCTCCGCGGGGGGGCCGGGAGACCCAGTACTTC.

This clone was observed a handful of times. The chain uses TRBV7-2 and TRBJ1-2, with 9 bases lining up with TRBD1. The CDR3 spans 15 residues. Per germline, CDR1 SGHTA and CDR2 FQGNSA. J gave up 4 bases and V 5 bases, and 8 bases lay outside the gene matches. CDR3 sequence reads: CASSPRGTGTYGYTF. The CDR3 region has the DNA TGTGCCAGCAGCCCTCGAGGGACAGGGACCTATGGCTACACCTTC.

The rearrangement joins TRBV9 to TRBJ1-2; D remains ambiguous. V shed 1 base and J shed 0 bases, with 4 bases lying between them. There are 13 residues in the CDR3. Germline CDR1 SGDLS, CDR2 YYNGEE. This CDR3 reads CASSVIANYGYTF. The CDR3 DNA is TGTGCCAGCAGCGTAATAGCTAACTATGGCTACACCTTC. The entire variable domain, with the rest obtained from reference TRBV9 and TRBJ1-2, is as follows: DSGVTQTPKHLITATGQRVTLRCSPRSGDLSVYWYQQSLDQGLQFLIQYYNGEERAKGNILERFSAQQFPDLHSELNLSSLELGDSALYFCASSVIANYGYTFGSGTRLTVV.